The 28 T cell receptor beta chains below all came from one sample that was sequenced in a study of control samples from healthy donors and cancer patients. The method was immunoSEQ multiplex PCR; TCRdb's version includes in-frame clones alone and lacks a portion of them. This sample has tens of thousands of clones, with approximately 87% found just once. The sample comprised blood. All receptors derive from a man in his sixties in good health.

V is TRBV28 and J is TRBJ1-5; 8 bases are a match to TRBD1. V lost 6 bases, J lost 2 bases, and 6 bases stayed unmatched. The germline V gene encodes CDR1 MDHEN and CDR2 SYDVKM. CDR3 length: 15 amino acids. CDR3 sequence: CASRPGGDRNQPQHF. In DNA form, the CDR3 reads TGTGCCAGCAGGCCAGGGGGCGACCGCAATCAGCCCCAGCATTTT.

The V call is TRBV28, the J call TRBJ1-5; TRBD1 might be the D (5 bases). This CDR3 region has 17 residues. V was pared by 8 bases and J by 1 base, with 21 bases between. CDR1 and CDR2 from the germline V gene are MDHEN and SYDVKM. CDR3 protein: CASPPGRGGRSNQPQHF. In nucleotides, the CDR3 is TGTGCCAGCCCCCCGGGGAGGGGCGGGAGGAGCAATCAGCCCCAGCATTTT.

This chain connects TRBV15 to TRBJ1-2, with 7 bases matching TRBD1. V was clipped by 1 base and J by 8 bases; unmatched bases: 25. Germline V gene data show CDR1 as LNHNV and CDR2 as YYDKDF (reference sequence). This CDR3 has 20 residues. The DNA for the CDR3 is TGTGCCACCAGCAGAGCGGGCCTTGGGGTAGACGACAGGGAGAGTTACGGCTACACCTTC. Its translation: CATSRAGLGVDDRESYGYTF.

This CDR3 is CASSFTDEAFF. For the CDR3, the DNA is TGTGCCAGCAGCTTTACGGACGAAGCTTTCTTT. The chain couples TRBV7-9 to TRBJ1-1; D not resolved. The germline gives CDR1 SEHNR, CDR2 FQNEAQ (reference sequence). There are 11 residues in the CDR3. V was shortened by 3 bases and J by 8 bases, with 7 bases between the two germline ends.

This sequence joins TRBV6-2 or TRBV6-3 and TRBJ2-7, with D uncertain. This CDR3 is built from 17 residues. Germline V lookup: CDR1 MNHEY, CDR2 SVGEGT. The V gene lost 0 bases and the J gene lost 3 bases, with 18 bases spanning the gap. The CDR3 here is CASSYSPDSSLNYEQYF. In nucleotides, the CDR3 is TGTGCCAGCAGTTACTCTCCGGATTCCTCCTTAAACTACGAGCAGTACTTC.

J is TRBJ1-2 and V is TRBV5-6, with TRBD1 matching over 8 bases. Germline values: CDR1 SGHDT, CDR2 YYEEEE. V was clipped by 1 base and J by 5 bases; unmatched bases: 10. This CDR3 spans 16 amino acids. CDR3 bases: TGTGCCAGCAGCTTGTTCGATACAGGGGGATCGTATGGCTACACCTTC. This translates into CASSLFDTGGSYGYTF.

The chain links TRBV24-1 to TRBJ1-2; no reliable D call. The V end lost 1 base, the J end lost 8 bases, and 4 bases lay between the germline ends. Germline CDR1 reads KGHDR; CDR2 reads SFDVKD. The CDR3 loop spans 11 amino acids. CDR3 nucleotide sequence: TGTGCCACCAGTGATTTTAGAGGCTACACCTTC. Residues: CATSDFRGYTF.

This clone was detected only a few times. This chain joins TRBV30 and TRBJ2-1; the match to TRBD2 covers 11 bases. This CDR3 contains 14 residues. Trimming removed 5 bases from V and 8 bases from J; junction bases left unmatched: 8. CDR1 and CDR2 (germline): GTSNPN, SVGIG (reference sequence). The CDR3 region is CAWEILAGGHEQFF. CDR3 DNA sequence: TGTGCCTGGGAAATCCTAGCGGGAGGCCATGAGCAGTTCTTC.

The V call is TRBV7-9, the J call TRBJ2-3; TRBD2 aligns across 13 bases. The CDR3 extends over 18 amino acids. V dropped 6 bases and J dropped 5; count of bases not matched to a gene: 14. Germline lookup yields CDR1 SEHNR and CDR2 FQNEAQ (reference sequence). Written as DNA, the CDR3 is TGTGCCAGCAGTCAACGAAACGGACTAGCGGGAGATATAGATACGCAGTATTTT. Protein: CASSQRNGLAGDIDTQYF. Based on the CDR3 plus reference TRBV7-9 and TRBJ2-3, the full variable domain is DTGVSQNPRHKITKRGQNVTFRCDPISEHNRLYWYRQTLGQGPEFLTYFQNEAQLEKSRLLSDRFSAERPKGSFSTLEIQRTEQGDSAMYLCASSQRNGLAGDIDTQYFGPGTRLTVL.

This chain connects TRBV18 to TRBJ2-5; 8 positions agree with TRBD2. The CDR3 extends over 15 amino acids. The V and J ends lost 3 bases and 1 base, in that order; junction bases with no gene match: 4. The germline CDR1 and CDR2 sequences are KGHSH and LQKENI. CDR3 DNA sequence: TGTGCCAGCTCACCCCCGGGGGGGGGCCAAGAGACCCAGTACTTC. Its protein is CASSPPGGGQETQYF.

This clone was recorded a few times. The same CDR3 is also encoded by other DNA sequences in this sample. The chain employs TRBV19 and TRBJ1-5, with a possible D match to TRBD1 (5 bases). The CDR3 totals 14 residues. Looked up from germline, CDR1 is LNHDA and CDR2 is SQIVND (reference sequence). V lost 1 base, J lost 4 bases, and 8 bases lay in between. The CDR3 DNA is TGTGCCAGTAGTATAGTACGGGGGAATCAGCCCCAGCATTTT. Protein sequence: CASSIVRGNQPQHF.

The V gene is TRBV11-2, the J gene TRBJ2-3; tentative D call: TRBD2 (6 bases). Between the trimmed V and J ends, which lost 1 base and 0 bases, there was a span of 8 bases. CDR3 size: 15 residues. In germline, CDR1 is SGHAT, CDR2 FQNNGV. CDR3 protein: CASSLGGESTDTQYF. CDR3 nucleotides: TGTGCCAGCAGCTTAGGGGGGGAGAGCACAGATACGCAGTATTTT.

The CDR3 reads CASSLFASGDPTDTQYF. The CDR3 DNA follows: TGTGCCAGCAGCCTCTTTGCTAGCGGGGACCCCACAGATACGCAGTATTTT. This chain connects TRBV7-2 to TRBJ2-3, with TRBD2 matching 9 bases. The CDR3 is made up of 17 amino acids. The germline gives CDR1 SGHTA, CDR2 FQGNSA. Trimming removed 5 bases from V and 2 bases from J; junction bases left unmatched: 11.

This chain connects TRBV24-1 to TRBJ2-2; 10 nucleotides match TRBD1. The CDR3 is 16 amino acids. CDR1 is KGHDR, CDR2 SFDVKD, per germline. V trimming: 5 bases; J trimming: 4 bases; junction bases outside the gene matches: 6. In nucleotides, the CDR3 is TGTGCCACCAGTGGGGACAGGGGTCCGAGCACCGGGGAGCTGTTTTTT. This codes for CATSGDRGPSTGELFF.

The V and J genes are TRBV7-6 and TRBJ2-7, with D possibly being TRBD1 (6 bases). The CDR3 consists of 17 residues. CDR1 and CDR2 (germline): SGHVS, FNYEAQ. The V end was cut by 5 bases, the J end by 5 bases, with 25 bases between. The CDR3 is CASSRLGGGGKEDEQYF. The CDR3, as DNA: TGTGCCAGCAGCCGGCTAGGGGGTGGGGGAAAGGAGGACGAGCAGTACTTC.

The chain uses TRBV4-1 and TRBJ2-1, with TRBD2 matching over 11 bases. Germline CDR1 reads MGHRA; CDR2 reads YSYEKL. This CDR3 contains 17 residues. With V trimmed by 3 bases and J by 4 bases, 8 bases remained unmatched. The CDR3 nucleotides are TGCGCCAGCAGCCAGACTACCGGGACTAGCGGTTACAATGAGCAGTTCTTC. The encoded protein is CASSQTTGTSGYNEQFF.

The gene calls are TRBV6-5 and TRBJ1-1, with D hard to call. The V gene's germline CDR1 is MNHEY and CDR2 SVGAGI. The CDR3 loop spans 14 amino acids. Between the trimmed V and J ends, which lost 4 bases and 1 base, there was a span of 10 bases. CDR3 region: CASSLGPWNTEAFF. DNA for the CDR3: TGTGCCAGCAGTTTGGGCCCCTGGAACACTGAAGCTTTCTTT.

The chain combines TRBV18 with TRBJ2-4; 8 nucleotides line up with TRBD1. Looked up from germline, CDR1 is KGHSH and CDR2 is LQKENI. J was trimmed by 7 bases and V by 5 bases; bases with no gene match: 7. This CDR3 has 14 residues. The CDR3 DNA reads TGTGCCAGCTCAACGACAGGGGTTGGGAACATTCAGTACTTC. It encodes CASSTTGVGNIQYF.

The chain recombines TRBV29-1 with TRBJ2-1; D perhaps matches TRBD2 (6 bases). The CDR3 is made up of 12 amino acids. In germline, CDR1 is SQVTM, CDR2 ANQGSEA. V lost 6 bases and J lost 8, with 14 bases in between. The CDR3 sequence is CSVQRGTDEQFF. CDR3 nucleotides: TGCAGCGTCCAACGGGGGACGGATGAGCAGTTCTTC.

This clone has just one count. The chain uses TRBV5-1 and TRBJ2-5; TRBD2 matches at 8 bases. Germline lookup yields CDR1 SGHRS and CDR2 YFSETQ. Trimming at V came to 5 bases and at J to 2 bases, leaving 8 bases not matched to a gene. This CDR3 is built from 15 residues. CDR3 residues: CASSPTSAPQETQYF. The CDR3 DNA sequence: TGCGCCAGCAGTCCGACTAGCGCCCCTCAAGAGACCCAGTACTTC.

The chain has TRBV15 and TRBJ1-4; 11 positions agree with TRBD1. The CDR3 is 14 amino acids. The V gene end was trimmed by 6 bases and the J gene end by 5 bases; junction bases not matched to a gene: 2. From germline, CDR1 is LNHNV and CDR2 YYDKDF (reference sequence). The CDR3 DNA reads as TGTGCCACCAGTCGGGACAGGGGGAATGAAAAACTGTTTTTT. Encoded protein: CATSRDRGNEKLFF. The whole variable domain, remainder taken from reference TRBV15 and TRBJ1-4, is DAMVIQNPRYQVTQFGKPVTLSCSQTLNHNVMYWYQQKSSQAPKLLFHYYDKDFNNEADTPDNFQSRRPNTSFCFLDIRSPGLGDTAMYLCATSRDRGNEKLFFGSGTQLSVL.

The rearrangement uses TRBV19 and TRBJ2-2; D is uncertain. Germline lookup yields CDR1 LNHDA and CDR2 SQIVND (reference sequence). The CDR3 is made up of 13 amino acids. The CDR3 loop is CAAAHANTGELFF. In nucleotides, the CDR3 is TGTGCGGCCGCTCACGCGAACACCGGGGAGCTGTTTTTT. Full variable domain (missing parts from reference TRBV19 and TRBJ2-2): DGGITQSPKYLFRKEGQNVTLSCEQNLNHDAMYWYRQDPGQGLRLIYYSQIVNDFQKGDIAEGYSVSREKKESFPLTVTSAQKNPTAFYLCAAAHANTGELFFGEGSRLTVL.

This clone was seen a handful of times. This chain links TRBV4-3 with TRBJ2-5; the match to TRBD2 covers 8 bases. Germline values: CDR1 LGHNA, CDR2 YSLEER. Trimming removed 0 bases from V and 5 bases from J; junction bases left unmatched: 8. The CDR3 consists of 16 residues. CDR3 nucleotide sequence: TGCGCCAGCAGCCAAGAGTGGCGGGGGGCCCTTGAGACCCAGTACTTC. This encodes CASSQEWRGALETQYF.

This chain connects TRBV6-5 to TRBJ1-6, with D uncertain. Germline V gene lookup returns CDR1 MNHEY and CDR2 SVGAGI. The V gene lost 2 bases and the J gene lost 5 bases, with 7 bases spanning the gap. There are 14 residues in the CDR3. Here the CDR3 reads CASSYGHHNSPLHF. In DNA, the CDR3 is TGTGCCAGCAGTTACGGGCATCATAATTCACCCCTCCACTTT.

The chain is built from TRBV4-1 and TRBJ1-4, with 9 bases fitting TRBD1. J was trimmed by 0 bases and V by 4 bases; bases with no gene match: 6. The CDR3 has 17 amino acids. The V gene's germline CDR1 is MGHRA and CDR2 YSYEKL. The CDR3 sequence: CASSPGGTGPTNEKLFF. CDR3 in DNA: TGCGCCAGCAGCCCCGGGGGGACAGGGCCAACTAATGAAAAACTGTTTTTT.

This clone was found once. V usage is TRBV11-2 and J usage is TRBJ2-7; D uncertain. CDR1 is SGHAT and CDR2 is FQNNGV in the germline V gene. The V and J ends lost 4 bases and 7 bases respectively, with 17 bases between them. This CDR3 contains 14 residues. CDR3 nucleotides: TGTGCCAGCAGCTCCCTGTACACCGCGCAGGAGCAGTACTTC. It codes for CASSSLYTAQEQYF.

The chain is built from TRBV9 and TRBJ1-1, with no clear D. The ends were cut back, 4 bases at V and 6 bases at J, with 13 bases in the middle. CDR1 is SGDLS and CDR2 is YYNGEE in the germline V gene. The CDR3 sequence is 13 residues long. Written as DNA, the CDR3 is TGTGCCAGCAGCCCGCCATCTAAGGCTGAAGCTTTCTTT. Translating it yields CASSPPSKAEAFF.

The rearrangement links TRBV4-1 to TRBJ1-2, with a possible D match to TRBD1 (5 bases). V shed 0 bases and J shed 4 bases, with 15 bases lying between them. The germline V gene has CDR1 MGHRA and CDR2 YSYEKL. The length of the CDR3 is 16 residues. The chain's CDR3 is CASSQDFGARAYGYTF. The CDR3 DNA reads as TGCGCCAGCAGCCAAGATTTTGGGGCCAGGGCCTATGGCTACACCTTC.